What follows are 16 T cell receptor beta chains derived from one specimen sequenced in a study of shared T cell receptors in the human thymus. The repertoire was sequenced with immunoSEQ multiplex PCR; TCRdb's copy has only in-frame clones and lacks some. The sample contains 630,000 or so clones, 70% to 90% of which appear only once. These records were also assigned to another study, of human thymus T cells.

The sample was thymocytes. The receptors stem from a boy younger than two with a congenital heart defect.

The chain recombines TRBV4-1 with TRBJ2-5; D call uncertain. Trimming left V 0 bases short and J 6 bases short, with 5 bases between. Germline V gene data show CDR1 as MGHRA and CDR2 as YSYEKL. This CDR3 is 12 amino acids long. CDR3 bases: TGCGCCAGCAGCCAAGATCAAAAGACCCAGTACTTC. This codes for CASSQDQKTQYF.

The CDR3 nucleotides read TGTGCCAGCAGTCTAAGTTCACTAGATACGCAGTATTTT. The encoded protein is CASSLSSLDTQYF. The chain links TRBV5-6 to TRBJ2-3; the D is unclear. The ends were cut back, 5 bases at V and 5 bases at J, with 12 bases in the middle. Germline values: CDR1 SGHDT, CDR2 YYEEEE. The CDR3 is 13 amino acids.

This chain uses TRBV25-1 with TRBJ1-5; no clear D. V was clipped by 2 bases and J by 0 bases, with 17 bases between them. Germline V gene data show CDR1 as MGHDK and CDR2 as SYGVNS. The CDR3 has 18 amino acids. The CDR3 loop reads CASSERRIRENSNQPQHF. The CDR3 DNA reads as TGTGCCAGCAGTGAAAGGAGGATAAGAGAAAATAGCAATCAGCCCCAGCATTTT.

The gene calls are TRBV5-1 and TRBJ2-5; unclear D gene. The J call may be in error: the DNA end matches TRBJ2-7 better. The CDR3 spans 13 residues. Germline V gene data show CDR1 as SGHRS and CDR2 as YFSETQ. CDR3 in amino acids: CASRVTKDYEQYF. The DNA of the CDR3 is TGCGCCAGCAGAGTGACAAAAGACTACGAGCAGTACTTC.

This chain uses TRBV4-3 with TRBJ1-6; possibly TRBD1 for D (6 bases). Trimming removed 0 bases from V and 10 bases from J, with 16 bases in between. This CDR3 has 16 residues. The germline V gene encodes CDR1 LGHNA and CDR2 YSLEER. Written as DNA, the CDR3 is TGCGCCAGCAGCCAAGAGCCCTGGACAGAGGGCTCACCCCTCCACTTT. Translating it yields CASSQEPWTEGSPLHF.

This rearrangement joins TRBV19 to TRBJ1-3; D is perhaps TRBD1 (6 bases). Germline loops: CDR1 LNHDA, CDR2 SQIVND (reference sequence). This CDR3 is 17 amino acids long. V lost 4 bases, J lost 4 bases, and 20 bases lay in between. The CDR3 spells CASSTLRQAVAGNTIYF. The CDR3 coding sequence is TGTGCCAGTAGTACCCTTCGACAGGCTGTAGCGGGAAACACCATATATTTT.

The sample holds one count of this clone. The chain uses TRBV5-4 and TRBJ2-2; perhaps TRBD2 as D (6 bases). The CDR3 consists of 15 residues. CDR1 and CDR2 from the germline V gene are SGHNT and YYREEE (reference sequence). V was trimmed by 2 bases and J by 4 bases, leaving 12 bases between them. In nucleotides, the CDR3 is TGTGCCAGCAGCTTCTCGCGGGGCGGCACCGGGGAGCTGTTTTTT. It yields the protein CASSFSRGGTGELFF.

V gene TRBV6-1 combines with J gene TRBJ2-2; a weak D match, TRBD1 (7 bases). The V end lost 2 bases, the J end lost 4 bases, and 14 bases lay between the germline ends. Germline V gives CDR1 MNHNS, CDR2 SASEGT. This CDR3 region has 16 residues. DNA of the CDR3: TGTGCCAGCAGTGAATTGGACAGGAGGGGCACCGGGGAGCTGTTTTTT. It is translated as CASSELDRRGTGELFF.

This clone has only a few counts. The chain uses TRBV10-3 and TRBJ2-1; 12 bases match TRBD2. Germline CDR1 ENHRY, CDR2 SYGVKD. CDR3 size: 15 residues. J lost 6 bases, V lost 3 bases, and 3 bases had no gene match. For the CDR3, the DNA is TGTGCCATCAGTGATCTAGCGGGAGGGCCCAATGAGCAGTTCTTC. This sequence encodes CAISDLAGGPNEQFF.

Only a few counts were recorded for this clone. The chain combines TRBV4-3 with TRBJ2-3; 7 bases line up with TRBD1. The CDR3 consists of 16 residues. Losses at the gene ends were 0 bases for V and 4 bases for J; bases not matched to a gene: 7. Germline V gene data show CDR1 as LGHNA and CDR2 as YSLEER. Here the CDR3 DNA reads TGCGCCAGCAGCCAAGATCGGGACAGTCACCCAGATACGCAGTATTTT. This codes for CASSQDRDSHPDTQYF.

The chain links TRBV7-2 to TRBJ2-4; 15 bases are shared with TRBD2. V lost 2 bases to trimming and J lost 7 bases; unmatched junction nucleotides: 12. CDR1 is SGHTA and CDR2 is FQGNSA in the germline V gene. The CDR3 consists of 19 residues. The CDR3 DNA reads TGTGCCAGCAGCTTAAGGCCGGGACTAGCGGGAGGCGCGGAGAACATTCAGTACTTC. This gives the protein CASSLRPGLAGGAENIQYF.

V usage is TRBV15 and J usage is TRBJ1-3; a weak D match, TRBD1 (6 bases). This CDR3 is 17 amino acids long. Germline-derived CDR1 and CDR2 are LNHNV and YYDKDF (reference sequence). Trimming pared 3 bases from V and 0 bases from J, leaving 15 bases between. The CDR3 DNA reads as TGTGCCACCAGCAGTGCCGGGACATTCTACTCTGGAAACACCATATATTTT. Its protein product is CATSSAGTFYSGNTIYF.

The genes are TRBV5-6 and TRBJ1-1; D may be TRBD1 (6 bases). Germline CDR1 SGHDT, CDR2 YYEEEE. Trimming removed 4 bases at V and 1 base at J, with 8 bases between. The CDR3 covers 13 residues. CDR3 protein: CASSIGGNTEAFF. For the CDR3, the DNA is TGTGCCAGCAGCATAGGGGGGAACACTGAAGCTTTCTTT.

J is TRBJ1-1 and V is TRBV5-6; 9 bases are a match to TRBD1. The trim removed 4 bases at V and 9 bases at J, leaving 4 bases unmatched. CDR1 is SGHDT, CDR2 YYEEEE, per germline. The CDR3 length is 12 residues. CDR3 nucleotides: TGTGCCAGCAGCATACAGGGGGCGCAAGCTTTCTTT. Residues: CASSIQGAQAFF.

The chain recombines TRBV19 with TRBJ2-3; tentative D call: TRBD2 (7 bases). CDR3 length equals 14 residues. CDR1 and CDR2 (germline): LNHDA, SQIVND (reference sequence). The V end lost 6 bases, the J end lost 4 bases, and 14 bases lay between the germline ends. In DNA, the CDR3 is TGTGCCAGTAGGCGGGGGCTGTGGGCAGATACGCAGTATTTT. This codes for CASRRGLWADTQYF.

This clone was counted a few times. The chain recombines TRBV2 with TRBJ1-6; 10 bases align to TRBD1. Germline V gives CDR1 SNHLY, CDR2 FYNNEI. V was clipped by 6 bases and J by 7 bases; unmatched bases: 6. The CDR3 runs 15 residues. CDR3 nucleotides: TGTGCCAGCAGGAGGACGGGACAGGGGAATTCACCCCTCCACTTT. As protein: CASRRTGQGNSPLHF.